Listed here are 7 T cell receptor beta chains from one sample, sequenced in a study of naive and memory T cell subsets. An oligonucleotide containing a UMI was ligated to the 3' end of TCR cDNA. Four PCR rounds used nested alpha and beta constant region primers plus the SP2 primer. TCRdb processed the 5' RACE reads anew with MiXCR; each CDR3 protein has one entry. The sample comprises about 62,000 distinct CDR3 sequences, roughly 8.1% of which are singletons, and around 21% rests with the top ten. Receptors were obtained from a female donor in good health.

Ten or more counts support this clonotype. This chain joins TRBV10-2 and TRBJ2-1, with TRBD1 matching over 9 bases. V was pared by 5 bases and J by 10 bases, with 3 bases of the junction left unmatched. Germline CDR1 is WSHSY and CDR2 is SAAADI. The CDR3 consists of 12 residues. CDR3: CASSRQGDEQFF. The CDR3 DNA sequence: TGCGCCAGCAGTCGACAGGGGGACGAGCAGTTCTTC.

The chain recombines TRBV18 with TRBJ2-1; a weak D match, TRBD1 (5 bases). V lost 3 bases and J lost 7, with 16 bases in between. The germline V gene has CDR1 KGHSH and CDR2 LQKENI. The CDR3 length is 15 residues. The CDR3 sequence is CASSPEQVTGNEQFF. CDR3 coding DNA: TGTGCCAGCTCACCTGAACAGGTCACGGGTAATGAGCAGTTCTTC.

The CDR3 coding sequence is TGTGCCAGCAGTTACTCGATGCGTTACGAGCAGTACTTC. This sequence encodes CASSYSMRYEQYF. This sequence joins TRBV6-5 and TRBJ2-7; D not certain. With 0 bases removed from V and 4 bases from J, the gap between germline ends came to 7 bases. The CDR3 runs 13 residues. The germline CDR1 and CDR2 sequences are MNHEY and SVGAGI.

This clonotype has a count of ten or more. The rearrangement links TRBV20-1 to TRBJ1-5; D call uncertain. Germline CDR1 DFQATT, CDR2 SNEGSKA (reference sequence). The CDR3 is 14 amino acids. The V end was cut by 3 bases, the J end by 2 bases, with 11 bases between. The CDR3, as DNA: TGCAGTGCTAGTTACGGCGGAGGCAATCAGCCCCAGCATTTT. Translated, it gives CSASYGGGNQPQHF.

The chain employs TRBV5-1 and TRBJ2-2; 7 bases line up with TRBD2. The CDR3 sequence is 17 residues long. CDR1 is SGHRS and CDR2 is YFSETQ in the germline V gene. V dropped 0 bases and J dropped 5; count of bases not matched to a gene: 10. The CDR3 DNA follows: TGCGCCAGCAGCTTGGGCGTTCGTAGCGGGCGAACCGGGGAGCTGTTTTTT. Protein: CASSLGVRSGRTGELFF.

V gene TRBV28 combines with J gene TRBJ2-2; TRBD2 matches 7 bases. CDR1 is MDHEN, CDR2 SYDVKM, per germline. The CDR3 loop spans 14 amino acids. J gave up 3 bases and V 10 bases, and 8 bases lay outside the gene matches. CDR3 sequence reads: CATSRLAYTGELFF. CDR3 bases: TGTGCCACCTCGAGACTAGCATACACCGGGGAGCTGTTTTTT.

This clonotype was detected a few times. The CDR3 loop reads CASSSSQPQHF. The CDR3 DNA is TGTGCCAGCAGCTCCTCTCAGCCCCAGCATTTT. The rearrangement joins TRBV7-9 to TRBJ1-5; D call uncertain. The germline V and J ends were trimmed by 4 bases and 6 bases, with 4 bases remaining between them. This CDR3 comprises 11 residues. The germline gives CDR1 SEHNR, CDR2 FQNEAQ (reference sequence).